What follows is one T cell receptor (beta chain) and its context. The antigen remains unidentified. An end of the junction does not agree with germline; a read error may underlie this. The sample originates from a study of cytomegalovirus exposure and HLA in healthy donors. Turning to the study itself: Counted in an early data release were about 85 million unique TCRs from HLA-typed donors. Overall study results and limits: Near-uniform donor sequencing depth was presumed by presence/absence analyses. Productive rates of about 90% or about 30% were seen for most TCR beta V segments in an earlier analysis.

It was healthy bone marrow donors who served as donors. A multiplex PCR was run with 60 Vbeta primers and 13 Jbeta primers. Method: immunoSEQ multiplex PCR; TCRdb's copy keeps in-frame clones and lacks some. In the table there are approximately 150,000 clones, roughly 78% of which are singletons. Germline values: CDR1 SGHRS, CDR2 YFSETQ. The CDR3 covers 17 residues. V gene TRBV5-1 combines with J gene TRBJ1-1; 7 bases are a match to TRBD1. The sample consisted of PBMCs. The sequence derives from a woman aged 45-65 years in good health and CMV-seropositive. The CDR3 sequence is CAGSLAAIQGRYTEAFF. For the CDR3, the DNA is TGCGCCGGCAGCTTGGCCGCGATACAGGGGCGGTACACTGAAGCTTTCTTT.